The T cell receptor beta chain under discussion was sequenced for a study of blood T cells in healthy people across ages. Broader study findings: The study could not conclusively compare naive and antigen-experienced cells, given its unsorted PBMCs. Long-lived donors had more naive CD4+ cells and higher diversity than aged donors. Age brought a roughly linear fall in TCR beta diversity measured per million T cells.

Through a sample-barcoded 5' primer and a J-beta primer mix, a second PCR was run for roughly 7 to 12 cycles. TCRdb re-called the 5' RACE reads through MiXCR, storing one row per CDR3 protein. The sample contains 1.5 million to 2 million distinct CDR3 sequences, less than 50% of which appear only once. With 0 bases removed from V and 7 bases from J, the gap between germline ends came to 13 bases. The V gene's germline CDR1 is SGHRS and CDR2 YFSETQ. This CDR3 region has 14 residues. This clonotype was observed a few times. The antigen is not known. The origin of this receptor is a middle-aged woman in good health. What was sequenced was blood. The chain employs TRBV5-1 and TRBJ1-2; D is undetermined. The CDR3 nucleotides are TGCGCCAGCAGCTTGGACCCCCTCAGGAGTGGCTACACCTTC. This gives the protein CASSLDPLRSGYTF.